The 5 T cell receptor beta chains listed next were all sequenced from one sample in a study of T cells in Graves' hyperthyroidism and ophthalmopathy. TCR beta CDR3 sequences were amplified from RNA transcripts. HTBI primers were employed in a first-round RT-PCR of the TCR CDR3. TCRdb re-derived calls from the multiplex PCR reads in MiXCR, one entry per CDR3 protein. The sample carries about 500,000 distinct CDR3 sequences, 16% recorded once. Material for sequencing was blood. These receptors originate from a woman aged 18-30 years with Graves' hyperthyroidism.

This clonotype was seen ten or more times. The V gene is TRBV5-1, the J gene TRBJ2-7, with D unresolved. This CDR3 comprises 13 residues. The germline V gene has CDR1 SGHRS and CDR2 YFSETQ. Trimming shortened V by 0 bases and J by 6 bases, and 10 bases separated the two germline ends. The CDR3 here is CASSLGTAGEQYF. CDR3 nucleotides: TGCGCCAGCAGCTTGGGTACCGCTGGCGAGCAGTACTTC.

The chain is built from TRBV20-1 and TRBJ1-1; D uncertain. The CDR3 length is 13 residues. The germline V gene encodes CDR1 DFQATT and CDR2 SNEGSKA (reference sequence). Trimming pared 3 bases from V and 0 bases from J, leaving 8 bases between. CDR3 sequence: CSARVTVNTEAFF. In DNA, the CDR3 is TGCAGTGCTAGGGTTACAGTGAACACTGAAGCTTTCTTT.

This clonotype was detected only a few times. The chain employs TRBV6-1 and TRBJ2-2; 9 bases agree with TRBD1. Germline V lookup: CDR1 MNHNS, CDR2 SASEGT. With V trimmed by 6 bases and J by 6 bases, 11 bases remained unmatched. This CDR3 is built from 16 residues. This chain's CDR3 is CASSITGTGRPGELFF. CDR3 DNA sequence: TGTGCCAGCAGCATAACCGGGACAGGGAGGCCCGGGGAGCTGTTTTTT.

This clonotype was detected ten times or more. The chain uses TRBV2 and TRBJ1-5; D may be TRBD1 (6 bases). V was pared by 2 bases and J by 4 bases, with 12 bases between. The CDR3 contains 15 residues. CDR1 and CDR2 from the germline V gene are SNHLY and FYNNEI. The chain's CDR3 is CASSEMDSGNQPQHF. CDR3 DNA: TGTGCCAGCAGTGAAATGGACAGTGGGAATCAGCCCCAGCATTTT.

This clonotype was recorded only once. The chain recombines TRBV5-1 with TRBJ2-4; 8 bases map to TRBD2. Germline loops: CDR1 SGHRS, CDR2 YFSETQ. Trimming removed 4 bases from V and 3 bases from J; junction bases left unmatched: 12. The CDR3 consists of 17 residues. The chain's CDR3 is CASSPLGGGTGKNIQYF. Written as DNA, the CDR3 is TGCGCCAGCAGCCCGCTCGGCGGGGGGACTGGCAAAAACATTCAGTACTTC.